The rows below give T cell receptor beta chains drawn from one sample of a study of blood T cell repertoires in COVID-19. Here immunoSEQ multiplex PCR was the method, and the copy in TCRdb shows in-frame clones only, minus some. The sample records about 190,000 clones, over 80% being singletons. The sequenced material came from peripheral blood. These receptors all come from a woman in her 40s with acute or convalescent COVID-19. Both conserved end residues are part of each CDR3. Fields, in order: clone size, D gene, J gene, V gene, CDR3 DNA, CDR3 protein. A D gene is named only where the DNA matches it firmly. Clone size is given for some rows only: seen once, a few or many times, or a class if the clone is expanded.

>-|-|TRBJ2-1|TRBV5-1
TGCGCCAGCAGTGATCCCTCAGGTTACAATGAGCAGTTCTTC
CASSDPSGYNEQFF
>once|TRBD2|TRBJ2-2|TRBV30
TGTGCCTGGAGTGTAGGACTAGCGGTGAACACCGGGGAGCTGTTTTTT
CAWSVGLAVNTGELFF
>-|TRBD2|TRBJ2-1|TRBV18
TGTGCCAGCTCGCGACTAGCGGGAGGGGTGAATGAGCAGTTCTTC
CASSRLAGGVNEQFF
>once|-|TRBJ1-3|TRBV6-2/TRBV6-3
TGTGCCAGCAGTTACGGACACTTCTCTGGAAACACCATATATTTT
CASSYGHFSGNTIYF
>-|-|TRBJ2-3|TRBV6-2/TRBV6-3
TGTGCCAGCAGTTACCTCCTTCCCCCACACGGAGTCTCGGGCACAGATACGCAGTATTTT
CASSYLLPPHGVSGTDTQYF
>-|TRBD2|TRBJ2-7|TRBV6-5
TGTGCCAGCAGTTCCCCGGGACTAGGCAGCTACGAGCAGTACTTC
CASSSPGLGSYEQYF
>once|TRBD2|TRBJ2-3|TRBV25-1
TGTGCCAGCAGTGATAGCGGGGGGCCAGATACGCAGTATTTT
CASSDSGGPDTQYF
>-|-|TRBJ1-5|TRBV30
TGTGCCTGGAGTGTACGTCAGATTAATCAGCCCCAGCATTTT
CAWSVRQINQPQHF
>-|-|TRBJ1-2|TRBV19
TGTGCCAGTACTATAATCGGGAGTTCTAACTATGGCTACACCTTC
CASTIIGSSNYGYTF
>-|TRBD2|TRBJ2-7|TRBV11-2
TGTGCCAGCAGCCCAGTACCGGGACTAGTGGCCGAGCAGTACTTC
CASSPVPGLVAEQYF
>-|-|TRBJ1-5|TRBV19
TGTGCCAGCAGTACCCGGACGGGAGATCAGCCCCAGCATTTT
CASSTRTGDQPQHF
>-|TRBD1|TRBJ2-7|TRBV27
TGTGCCAGCAGTACGGACAGGGCCGAGCAGTACTTC
CASSTDRAEQYF
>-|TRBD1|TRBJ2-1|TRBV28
TGTGCCAGCAGTATGGACAGGGCCCGTTGGGATGAGCAGTTCTTC
CASSMDRARWDEQFF
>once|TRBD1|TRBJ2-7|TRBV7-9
TGTGCCAGCAGCTTGGGACAGGCAAACTACGAGCAGTACTTC
CASSLGQANYEQYF
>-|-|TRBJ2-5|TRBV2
TGTGCCAGCAGTGGTCAAATCCAAGAGACCCAGTACTTC
CASSGQIQETQYF
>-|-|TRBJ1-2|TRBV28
TGTGCCAGCAGTCCGAGACCGGGTGGCTACACCTTC
CASSPRPGGYTF
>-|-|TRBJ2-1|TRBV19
TGTGCCAGTAGTATCATTTTTAGGAGCTCCTACAATGAGCAGTTCTTC
CASSIIFRSSYNEQFF
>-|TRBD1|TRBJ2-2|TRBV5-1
TGCGCCAGCAGCTTGGCAGGGGGTAGTAACACCGGGGAGCTGTTTTTT
CASSLAGGSNTGELFF
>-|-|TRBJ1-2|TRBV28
TGTGCCAGCAGTTTATCGGACAGAGCTAACTATGGCTACACCTTC
CASSLSDRANYGYTF
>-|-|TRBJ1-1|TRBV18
TGTGCCAGCTCACTACAGGTGCAAGACGCTTTCTTT
CASSLQVQDAFF
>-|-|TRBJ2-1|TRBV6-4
TGTGCCAGCAGTTACTCATACTCCTACAATGAGCAGTTCTTC
CASSYSYSYNEQFF
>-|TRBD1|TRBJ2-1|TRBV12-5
TGTGCTAGTGGTTTGGGGGACAGGGCGTACAATGAGCAGTTCTTC
CASGLGDRAYNEQFF
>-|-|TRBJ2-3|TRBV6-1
TGTGCCAGCAGTGATAAGGGGTACCGCACAGATACGCAGTATTTT
CASSDKGYRTDTQYF
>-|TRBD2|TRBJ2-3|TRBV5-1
TGCGCCAGCAGCTTTTGGGCGGGGGGCACCGCAGATACGCAGTATTTT
CASSFWAGGTADTQYF
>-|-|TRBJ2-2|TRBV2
TGTGCCAGCAACTTCCTGAACACCGGGGAGCTGTTTTTT
CASNFLNTGELFF
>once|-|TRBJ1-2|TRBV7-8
TGTGCCAGCAGCTCCCTAGGTACCGGGGGGCAACGTGGAGGCTACACCTTC
CASSSLGTGGQRGGYTF
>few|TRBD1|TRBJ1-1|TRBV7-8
TGTGCCAGCAGCTTAACAGGGGACACTGAAGCTTTCTTT
CASSLTGDTEAFF
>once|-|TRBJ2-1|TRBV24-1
TGTGCCACCAGTGATTTCACCGGCGGTGAGCAGTTCTTC
CATSDFTGGEQFF
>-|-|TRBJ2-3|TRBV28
TGTGCCAGCACAAAACCTTCGGGAGGCACAGATACGCAGTATTTT
CASTKPSGGTDTQYF
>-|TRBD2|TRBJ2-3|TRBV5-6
TGTGCCAGCAGCTTGTTAGCGGGAGTAACGGATACGCAGTATTTT
CASSLLAGVTDTQYF
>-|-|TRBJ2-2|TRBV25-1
TGTGCCAGCAGTGATCGGGCAGGGAAGGTGTTTTTT
CASSDRAGKVFF
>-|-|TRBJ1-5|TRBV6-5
TGTGCCAGCAGCTCCGACAGTAGCAATCAGCCCCAGCATTTT
CASSSDSSNQPQHF
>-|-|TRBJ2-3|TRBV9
TGTGCCAGCAGCGTATTCACAGTTCCCACAGATACGCAGTATTTT
CASSVFTVPTDTQYF
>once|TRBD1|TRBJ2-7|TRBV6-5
TGTGCCAGCAGTCGTCGACAGGGGTACTACGAGCAGTACTTC
CASSRRQGYYEQYF
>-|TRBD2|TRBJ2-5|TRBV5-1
TGCGCCAGCAGCTTGACGGCGGGAGTCCAAGAGACCCAGTACTTC
CASSLTAGVQETQYF
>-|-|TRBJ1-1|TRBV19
TGTGCCAGTAGTACTACGCGGTTCGCGGGGGGAACTGAAGCTTTCTTT
CASSTTRFAGGTEAFF
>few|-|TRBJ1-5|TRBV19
TGTGCCAGTACCCTAGGGGTTGGTCAGCCCCAGCATTTT
CASTLGVGQPQHF
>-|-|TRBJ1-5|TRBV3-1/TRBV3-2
TGTGCCAGCAGCCAAGGGGCAGGGAACAATCAGCCCCAGCATTTT
CASSQGAGNNQPQHF
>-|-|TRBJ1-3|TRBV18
TGTGCCAGCTCCTCAGGCTTGTTTCGGCGTTCCAGCTCTGGAAACACCATATATTTT
CASSSGLFRRSSSGNTIYF
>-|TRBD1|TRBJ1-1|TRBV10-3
TGTGCCATCAGTGAGCCGGGACAGGGATACGGGTTGACTGAAGCTTTCTTT
CAISEPGQGYGLTEAFF
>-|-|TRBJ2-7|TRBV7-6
TGTGCCAGCAGCGCATCGAGCTCCTACGAGCAGTACTTC
CASSASSSYEQYF
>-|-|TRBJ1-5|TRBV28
TGTGCCAGCAGACAGGGTTCCAATCAGCCCCAGCATTTT
CASRQGSNQPQHF
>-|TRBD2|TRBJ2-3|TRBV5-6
TGTGCCAGCAGCCTCCATGGACTAGCGGGAGCAGATACGCAGTATTTT
CASSLHGLAGADTQYF
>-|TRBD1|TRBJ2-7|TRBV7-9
TGTGCCAGCAGCTTACAGGACAGGTATCCCTACGAGCAGTACTTC
CASSLQDRYPYEQYF
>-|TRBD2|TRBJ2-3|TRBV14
TGTGCCAGCAGCCAAGACCCGAGGCGGGGGGGTTATTTGGATACGCAGTATTTT
CASSQDPRRGGYLDTQYF
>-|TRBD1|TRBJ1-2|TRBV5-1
TGCGCCAGCAGCTTACAGGGGGTGGGGAACTATGGCTACACCTTC
CASSLQGVGNYGYTF
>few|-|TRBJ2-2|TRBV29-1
TGCAGCGTCGGACAGCCGAACACCGGGGAGCTGTTTTTT
CSVGQPNTGELFF
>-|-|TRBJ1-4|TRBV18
TGTGCCAGCTCACCTTTCTCCGGAGAGACTGAAAAACTGTTTTTT
CASSPFSGETEKLFF
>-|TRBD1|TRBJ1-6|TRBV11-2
TGTGCCAGCAGTGGGACAGGCACATATAATTCACCCCTCCACTTT
CASSGTGTYNSPLHF
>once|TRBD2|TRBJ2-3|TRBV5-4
TGTGCCGGCAGGGACTCACTAGCGGACGGGGCAGATACGCAGTATTTT
CAGRDSLADGADTQYF
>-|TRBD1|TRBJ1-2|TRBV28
TGTGCCAGCAGACGAACAGGGGGTGGCGGCTACACCTTC
CASRRTGGGGYTF
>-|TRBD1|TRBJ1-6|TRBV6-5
TGTGCCAGCAGTTACGTGACAGGGGTTGATTCACCCCTCCACTTT
CASSYVTGVDSPLHF